These 25 T cell receptor beta chains were sequenced from one sample in a study of shared clonotypes between healthy human individuals. CD45RO negativity and positive selection for CCR7 defined naive CD8 cells, a population that excluded terminally differentiated effector memory CD45RA+ cells. The repertoire was sequenced with immunoSEQ multiplex PCR; TCRdb's copy has only in-frame clones and lacks some. Here the sample spans about 820,000 clones, 80% to 95% being singletons. Sequenced: naive CD8+ T cells sorted from blood. These receptors came from a man aged 25 to 45 in good health.

A note on this clone: A read error is likely, as this CDR3 ends without the conserved phenylalanine or tryptophan. The limits of the CDR3 on the DNA are not certain, so only TCRdb's listed CDR3 is given. V usage is TRBV10-1 and J usage is TRBJ2-7; TRBD2, as called in the table, went unchecked against the DNA. Looked up from germline, CDR1 is WNHNN and CDR2 is SYGVQD (reference sequence). The CDR3 numbers 11 amino acids, ends counted. CDR3: CASRSRETTND.

The gene calls are TRBV7-9 and TRBJ2-7; 8 nucleotides agree with TRBD2. The CDR3 totals 18 residues. The J segment lost 3 bases and the V segment lost 4 bases, leaving 17 bases of the junction unmatched. Looked up from germline, CDR1 is SEHNR and CDR2 is FQNEAQ (reference sequence). The CDR3 DNA follows: TGTGCCAGCAGCTCCAGGAATGAAGGAGCGGGAGACCGCTACGAGCAGTACTTC. This encodes CASSSRNEGAGDRYEQYF.

The chain combines TRBV14 with TRBJ2-1; no reliable D call. The CDR3 runs to 18 residues. Germline V gene lookup returns CDR1 SGHDN and CDR2 FVKESK. Trimming took 1 base from V and 0 from J, leaving 16 bases between them. CDR3 DNA sequence: TGTGCCAGCAGCCAAGGAGTGTACGCTTTGAGCTCCTACAATGAGCAGTTCTTC. This encodes CASSQGVYALSSYNEQFF.

Only one count was recorded for this clone. The identical CDR3 is also encoded by other nucleotide sequences in the sample. The CDR3 here is CASSPTSLTDTQYF. The DNA of the CDR3 is TGTGCCAGCAGTCCGACTAGTTTAACAGATACGCAGTATTTT. The V gene is TRBV6-6, the J gene TRBJ2-3; maybe TRBD2 (6 bases). The CDR3 runs 14 residues. The ends were cut back, 5 bases at V and 3 bases at J, with 12 bases in the middle. Germline CDR1 reads MNHNY; CDR2 reads SVGAGI (reference sequence).

V and J are TRBV21-1 and TRBJ2-1; the table assigns TRBD2, which was not confirmed against the DNA. TRBV21-1 is termed a pseudogene. The CDR3 is 15 amino acids. As DNA, the CDR3 is TGTGCCAGCAGCACCTGGACTAGCGGGAGGTTTGAGCAGTTCTTC. Protein sequence: CASSTWTSGRFEQFF.

This clone occurred many times. CDR3 residues: CASSKSKVSSKQETQYF. The DNA of the CDR3 is TGTGCCAGCAGCAAGTCTAAGGTATCGAGTAAGCAAGAGACCCAGTACTTC. V gene TRBV21-1 combines with J gene TRBJ2-5. TRBV21-1 is classified as a pseudogene. The CDR3 has 17 amino acids.

V and J are TRBV6-1 and TRBJ2-7; D is ambiguous. The CDR3 has 13 residues. Trimming shortened V by 6 bases and J by 1 base, and 10 bases separated the two germline ends. Per the germline V gene, CDR1 is MNHNS and CDR2 is SASEGT. The DNA of the CDR3 is TGTGCCAGCAGCACTACAGTTTCCTACGAGCAGTACTTC. As protein: CASSTTVSYEQYF.

This chain joins TRBV5-6 and TRBJ2-1; D ambiguous. The ends were cut back, 3 bases at V and 9 bases at J, with 7 bases in the middle. The CDR3 totals 11 residues. Per germline, CDR1 SGHDT and CDR2 YYEEEE. The CDR3 sequence: CASSYNGEQFF. The CDR3 DNA follows: TGTGCCAGCAGCTATAACGGTGAGCAGTTCTTC.

This rearrangement joins TRBV6-5 to TRBJ2-5, with TRBD1 matching 10 bases. V shed 6 bases, J shed 4 bases, and the junction held 5 bases outside the gene matches. Germline V gene sequence: CDR1 MNHEY, CDR2 SVGAGI. This CDR3 region has 14 residues. The DNA of the CDR3 is TGTGCCAGCAGCACCGGACAGGGGGGAGAGACCCAGTACTTC. Translation gives CASSTGQGGETQYF.

This chain connects TRBV19 to TRBJ2-7; D uncertain. The germline CDR1 and CDR2 sequences are LNHDA and SQIVND (reference sequence). Trimming took 2 bases from V and 5 from J, leaving 13 bases between them. This CDR3 has 14 residues. In nucleotides, the CDR3 is TGTGCCAGTAGTATAACCGCTACCTCAGACGAGCAGTACTTC. Amino acids: CASSITATSDEQYF. Filled out from reference TRBV19 and TRBJ2-7, the complete variable domain reads DGGITQSPKYLFRKEGQNVTLSCEQNLNHDAMYWYRQDPGQGLRLIYYSQIVNDFQKGDIAEGYSVSREKKESFPLTVTSAQKNPTAFYLCASSITATSDEQYFGPGTRLTVT.

This chain uses TRBV19 with TRBJ2-7; D ambiguous. The V gene lost 1 base and the J gene lost 2 bases, with 6 bases spanning the gap. This CDR3 region has 13 residues. Germline CDR1 is LNHDA and CDR2 is SQIVND (reference sequence). The CDR3 spells CASSIAQTYEQYF. CDR3 DNA sequence: TGTGCCAGTAGTATAGCGCAGACCTACGAGCAGTACTTC.

To note about this clone: Within the sample, other DNA sequences also encode this same CDR3. The chain is built from TRBV25-1 and TRBJ2-5; D gene ambiguous. The germline gives CDR1 MGHDK, CDR2 SYGVNS. This CDR3 spans 12 amino acids. The germline V and J ends were trimmed by 3 bases and 2 bases, with 4 bases remaining between them. The CDR3 nucleotides read TGTGCCAGCAGTGACTTACAAGAGACCCAGTACTTC. Its translation: CASSDLQETQYF.

This clone was recorded once. The genes are TRBV9 and TRBJ2-7; 7 nucleotides agree with TRBD1. V lost 1 base to trimming and J lost 0 bases; unmatched junction nucleotides: 4. The CDR3 covers 15 residues. Germline CDR1 reads SGDLS; CDR2 reads YYNGEE. The CDR3 region has the DNA TGTGCCAGCAGCGTATACTGGGACAGCTCCTACGAGCAGTACTTC. This gives the protein CASSVYWDSSYEQYF. The variable domain in full, with the rest retrieved from reference TRBV9 and TRBJ2-7, is DSGVTQTPKHLITATGQRVTLRCSPRSGDLSVYWYQQSLDQGLQFLIQYYNGEERAKGNILERFSAQQFPDLHSELNLSSLELGDSALYFCASSVYWDSSYEQYFGPGTRLTVT.

The J gene is TRBJ1-1, the V gene TRBV7-9; 7 bases map to TRBD1. Germline CDR1 reads SEHNR; CDR2 reads FQNEAQ (reference sequence). The CDR3 covers 15 residues. V lost 1 base to trimming and J lost 6 bases; unmatched junction nucleotides: 8. The CDR3 loop reads CASSLDTGAAAEAFF. The CDR3 DNA is TGTGCCAGCAGCTTAGATACAGGGGCAGCTGCTGAAGCTTTCTTT.

The chain is built from TRBV14 and TRBJ2-1, with D unresolved. Germline V gives CDR1 SGHDN, CDR2 FVKESK. CDR3 size: 16 residues. V dropped 2 bases and J dropped 4 bases, with 15 bases sitting between them. CDR3 DNA: TGTGCCAGCAGCCAACAGGCAGCCCCACGGTACAATGAGCAGTTCTTC. As protein: CASSQQAAPRYNEQFF.

The chain has TRBV9 and TRBJ2-3; 9 bases map to TRBD1. J was trimmed by 5 bases and V by 3 bases; bases with no gene match: 10. The CDR3 is 16 residues long. Germline lookup yields CDR1 SGDLS and CDR2 YYNGEE. CDR3 sequence: CASSAGGTGLGDTQYF. CDR3 nucleotides: TGTGCCAGCAGCGCCGGGGGGACAGGGCTTGGAGATACGCAGTATTTT.

This clone has a single count. This rearrangement joins TRBV11-2 to TRBJ1-1; D is ambiguous. Trimming shortened V by 6 bases and J by 4 bases, and 12 bases separated the two germline ends. The CDR3 runs 13 residues. Germline V gene data show CDR1 as SGHAT and CDR2 as FQNNGV. The CDR3, as DNA: TGTGCCAGCAGGGAAAGGATTTTCACTGAAGCTTTCTTT. Translation gives CASRERIFTEAFF.

In the case of this clone: The same CDR3 arises from other DNA sequences in this sample as well. The rearrangement links TRBV4-1 to TRBJ2-5; D not resolved. Germline V gene data show CDR1 as MGHRA and CDR2 as YSYEKL. Deletions cut 1 base from V and 5 bases from J, with 8 bases between. The CDR3 is 13 amino acids. The CDR3 here is CASSQGLQETQYF. CDR3 DNA sequence: TGCGCCAGCAGCCAAGGTCTACAGGAGACCCAGTACTTC.

The chain employs TRBV14 and TRBJ2-7; 15 bases agree with TRBD2. This CDR3 contains 16 residues. Per the germline V gene, CDR1 is SGHDN and CDR2 is FVKESK. J gave up 3 bases and V 1 base, and 1 base lay outside the gene matches. The CDR3 sequence is CASSQGTSGRDYEQYF. The CDR3 DNA reads TGTGCCAGCAGCCAAGGGACTAGCGGGAGGGACTACGAGCAGTACTTC.

CDR3 in DNA: TGTGCCAGCACCCCGCGGGGAACAATCTACGAGCAGTACTTC. Translating it yields CASTPRGTIYEQYF. This chain links TRBV6-1 with TRBJ2-7; D perhaps matches TRBD2 (6 bases). The CDR3 consists of 14 residues. The germline gives CDR1 MNHNS, CDR2 SASEGT. Trimming left V 7 bases short and J 3 bases short, with 16 bases between.

The chain joins TRBV9 to TRBJ1-5, with TRBD1 identical over 7 bases. Germline-derived CDR1 and CDR2 are SGDLS and YYNGEE. The CDR3 covers 15 residues. With 6 bases clipped from V and 1 base from J, the junction kept 7 bases outside the gene matches. In nucleotides, the CDR3 is TGTGCCAGCAACGAACAGGGGAAAAGCAATCAGCCCCAGCATTTT. Translating it yields CASNEQGKSNQPQHF.

The CDR3 protein is CASSTYGDEQYF. The CDR3 DNA reads as TGTGCCAGCAGCACTTACGGGGACGAGCAGTACTTC. The chain couples TRBV11-2 to TRBJ2-7, with D tentatively TRBD2 (5 bases). The CDR3 length is 12 residues. Trimming took 5 bases from V and 5 from J, leaving 10 bases between them. Germline CDR1 is SGHAT and CDR2 is FQNNGV.

The chain couples TRBV9 to TRBJ2-7, with D tentatively TRBD2 (5 bases). With 4 bases removed from V and 2 bases from J, the gap between germline ends came to 16 bases. This CDR3 spans 15 amino acids. Germline V gene data show CDR1 as SGDLS and CDR2 as YYNGEE. The CDR3 nucleotides read TGTGCCAGCAGCCCGGGAATGGTTACGACCTACGAGCAGTACTTC. Residues: CASSPGMVTTYEQYF.

The chain couples TRBV27 to TRBJ2-7; D gene ambiguous. V was cut by 6 bases and J by 3 bases, with 27 bases left in between. This CDR3 is built from 18 residues. The germline CDR1 and CDR2 sequences are MNHEY and SMNVEV (reference sequence). The CDR3: CASRLRGTAASFIYEQYF. The CDR3, as DNA: TGTGCCAGCAGGCTTCGCGGCACCGCGGCCTCTTTTATCTACGAGCAGTACTTC.

The chain employs TRBV25-1 and TRBJ1-3; D unresolved. V lost 6 bases to trimming and J lost 2 bases, with 11 bases between them. The CDR3 is 14 amino acids. CDR1 is MGHDK, CDR2 SYGVNS, per germline. CDR3 protein: CASSLGGPGNTIYF. DNA of the CDR3: TGTGCCAGCAGCCTCGGAGGCCCTGGAAACACCATATATTTT.